This TCR beta chain is drawn from a study of T cell responses to AZD1222 COVID-19 vaccine. Clones were sequenced by immunoSEQ multiplex PCR, and TCRdb holds only the in-frame ones, with some missing. The sample contains 45,000 to 55,000 clones, 80% to 90% of which appear only once. Source: peripheral blood, taken on day 0 of AZD1222 vaccination. The source of this sequence is an adult in good health.

The CDR3 sequence is CASSLMRGLADNEQFF. In nucleotides, the CDR3 is TGTGCCAGCAGCTTAATGCGGGGGCTAGCCGACAATGAGCAGTTCTTC. The chain uses TRBV11-2 and TRBJ2-1, with D tentatively TRBD2 (7 bases). Between the trimmed V and J ends, which lost 2 bases and 5 bases, there was a span of 16 bases. Germline-derived CDR1 and CDR2 are SGHAT and FQNNGV. The CDR3 totals 16 residues.